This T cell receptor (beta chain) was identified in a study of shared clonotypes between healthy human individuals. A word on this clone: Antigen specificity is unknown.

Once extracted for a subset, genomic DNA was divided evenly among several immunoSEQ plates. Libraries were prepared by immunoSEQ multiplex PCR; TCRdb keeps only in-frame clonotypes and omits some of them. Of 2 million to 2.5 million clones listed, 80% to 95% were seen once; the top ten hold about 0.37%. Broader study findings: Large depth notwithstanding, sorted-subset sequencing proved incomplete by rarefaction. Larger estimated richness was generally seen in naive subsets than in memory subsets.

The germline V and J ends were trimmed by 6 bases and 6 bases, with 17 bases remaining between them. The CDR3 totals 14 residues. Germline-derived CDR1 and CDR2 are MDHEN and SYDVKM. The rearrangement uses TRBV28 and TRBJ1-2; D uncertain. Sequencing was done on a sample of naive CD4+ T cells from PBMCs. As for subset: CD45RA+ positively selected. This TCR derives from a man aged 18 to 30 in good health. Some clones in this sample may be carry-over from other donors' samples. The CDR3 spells CASRQEVVRDGYTF. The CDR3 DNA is TGTGCCAGCAGACAAGAAGTGGTAAGGGATGGCTACACCTTC.